Below, 19 T cell receptor beta chains from the same sample are listed, as sequenced in a study of shared clonotypes between healthy human individuals. Sequenced by immunoSEQ multiplex PCR; TCRdb stores in-frame clones only, minus some. The sample gives under 600,000 clones, 60% to 80% of which show up once; approximately 12% is in the top ten. The sequencing sample was made of PBMCs. Receptors were obtained from a woman in her forties in good health. Some clones in this sample may be carry-over from other donors' samples.

The genes are TRBV6-6 and TRBJ1-4, with a tentative D call TRBD1 (5 bases). Between the trimmed V and J ends, which lost 7 bases and 2 bases, there was a span of 14 bases. Germline V gene lookup returns CDR1 MNHNY and CDR2 SVGAGI (reference sequence). CDR3 length equals 15 residues. The CDR3 is CASTMGWGTNEKLFF. The CDR3 bases are TGTGCCAGCACTATGGGGTGGGGGACTAATGAAAAACTGTTTTTT.

The rearrangement joins TRBV9 to TRBJ1-2, with TRBD1 matching over 9 bases. CDR1 SGDLS and CDR2 YYNGEE come from the germline V gene. CDR3 length equals 15 residues. Trimming cost V 3 bases and J 4 bases; bases outside gene matches: 7. As DNA, the CDR3 is TGTGCCAGCAGCGCCCCGGGACAGGGTTCCTATGGCTACACCTTC. Encoded protein: CASSAPGQGSYGYTF.

The CDR3 coding sequence is TGTGCCACCCGAAGCGGGAGCGCCTACGAGCAGTACTTC. Its protein is CATRSGSAYEQYF. The chain employs TRBV10-3 and TRBJ2-7; TRBD2 aligns across 8 bases. Germline CDR1 reads ENHRY; CDR2 reads SYGVKD. This CDR3 contains 13 residues. J lost 2 bases, V lost 10 bases, and 7 bases had no gene match.

This clone was recorded once. V usage is TRBV4-2 and J usage is TRBJ2-7, with D perhaps TRBD1 or TRBD2 (6 bases each). Germline assignment: CDR1 LGHNA and CDR2 YNFKEQ. The V and J ends lost 0 bases and 6 bases respectively, with 12 bases between them. The length of the CDR3 is 14 residues. The CDR3 nucleotides read TGTGCCAGCAGCCAAGATGGGGGGCAGGGCGAGCAGTACTTC. This sequence encodes CASSQDGGQGEQYF.

This clone was seen just once. The CDR3, as DNA: TGCGCCAGGGGCAGGGAGGGGGGAAGGGAAGCCAAAAACATTCAGTACTTC. Its protein is CARGREGGREAKNIQYF. The rearrangement uses TRBV4-1 and TRBJ2-4; possibly TRBD2 for D (7 bases). The CDR3 spans 17 residues. V shed 9 bases and J shed 0 bases, with 21 bases lying between them. Germline assignment: CDR1 MGHRA and CDR2 YSYEKL.

This clone appeared a few times. The chain links TRBV7-2 to TRBJ2-5; 7 bases are a match to TRBD2. CDR3 length equals 18 residues. The germline V gene encodes CDR1 SGHTA and CDR2 FQGNSA. The junction had 17 bases not matched to a gene; V was cut back by 3 bases and J by 4 bases. The CDR3 region has the DNA TGTGCCAGCAGCTTGGGGCACCTTAGGCGGGGGACGGGAGAGACCCAGTACTTC. Protein sequence: CASSLGHLRRGTGETQYF.

This chain links TRBV5-1 with TRBJ2-1, with a possible D match to TRBD1 (6 bases). In germline, CDR1 is SGHRS, CDR2 YFSETQ. This CDR3 region has 17 residues. Deletions cut 0 bases from V and 5 bases from J, with 18 bases between. In DNA form, the CDR3 reads TGCGCCAGCAGCTTGGGATACACAGGGAAAATGGACAATGAGCAGTTCTTC. It is translated as CASSLGYTGKMDNEQFF.

In regard to this clone: A read error is possible here, since a much larger clone lies one base away. The sample holds other DNA sequences that translate to the same CDR3. The chain is built from TRBV18 and TRBJ1-1; 9 nucleotides line up with TRBD1. Losses at the gene ends were 2 bases for V and 4 bases for J; bases not matched to a gene: 5. CDR3 length: 15 residues. CDR1 and CDR2 (germline): KGHSH, LQKENI. Here the CDR3 DNA reads TGTGCCAGCTCACCAACGGGACAGGGTAGCACTGAAGCTTTCTTT. Residues: CASSPTGQGSTEAFF. Looking up the rest from reference TRBV18 and TRBJ1-1 gives the full variable domain: NAGVMQNPRHLVRRRGQEARLRCSPMKGHSHVYWYRQLPEEGLKFMVYLQKENIIDESGMPKERFSAEFPKEGPSILRIQQVVRGDSAAYFCASSPTGQGSTEAFFGQGTRLTVV.

The chain joins TRBV28 to TRBJ2-7; TRBD1 is a possible D gene (5 bases). The CDR3 totals 14 residues. CDR1 and CDR2 (germline): MDHEN, SYDVKM. Trimming removed 3 bases at V and 1 base at J, with 10 bases between. As DNA, the CDR3 is TGTGCCAGCAGTTTCAGGACACTATCCTACGAGCAGTACTTC. This gives the protein CASSFRTLSYEQYF.

The chain uses TRBV14 and TRBJ2-7, with unresolved D. Germline V gene data show CDR1 as SGHDN and CDR2 as FVKESK. CDR3 length: 13 residues. Trimming removed 3 bases at V and 6 bases at J, with 12 bases between. CDR3 sequence (DNA): TGTGCCAGCAGCCAGGTCGGGTTACGCGAGCAGTACTTC. This translates into CASSQVGLREQYF.

The J gene is TRBJ2-3, the V gene TRBV9; 11 positions agree with TRBD2. V dropped 4 bases and J dropped 4; count of bases not matched to a gene: 8. CDR3 length equals 16 residues. Per germline, CDR1 SGDLS and CDR2 YYNGEE. The CDR3 loop reads CASSPRSGRASDTQYF. The CDR3 bases are TGTGCCAGCAGCCCTCGTAGCGGGAGGGCCTCAGATACGCAGTATTTT.

This clone was picked up one time. The chain uses TRBV6-5 and TRBJ2-2; unclear D gene. Germline V CDR1 and CDR2: MNHEY, SVGAGI. Trimming shortened V by 3 bases and J by 5 bases, and 7 bases separated the two germline ends. This CDR3 is built from 13 residues. The CDR3, as DNA: TGTGCCAGCAGTTATAACCCGACCGGGGAGCTGTTTTTT. This translates into CASSYNPTGELFF.

The genes are TRBV29-1 and TRBJ1-3, with D hard to call. CDR1 is SQVTM, CDR2 ANQGSEA, per germline. The CDR3 runs to 11 residues. V lost 5 bases to trimming and J lost 0 bases, with 2 bases between them. CDR3 residues: CSVPSGNTIYF. DNA for the CDR3: TGCAGCGTTCCCTCTGGAAACACCATATATTTT.

This clone was seen just once. The chain is built from TRBV27 and TRBJ1-3, with D possibly matching TRBD2 (6 bases). The DNA end is a closer match to TRBJ2-2, so the J assignment may be wrong. CDR1 is MNHEY and CDR2 is SMNVEV in the germline V gene (reference sequence). This CDR3 is built from 15 residues. CDR3 nucleotide sequence: TGTGCCAGCAGTTGGGGCGGGACCAACACCGGGGAGCTGTTTTTT. Translation gives CASSWGGTNTGELFF.

Many counts were recorded for this clone. The chain employs TRBV12-5 and TRBJ2-1; the D gene could be TRBD1 or TRBD2 (5 bases each). V lost 1 base to trimming and J lost 8 bases, with 30 bases between them. There are 20 residues in the CDR3. Germline values: CDR1 LGHNT, CDR2 FRNRAP. The DNA of the CDR3 is TGTGCTAGTGGTTTGGCCCCTACGTTTTCGGGACCACCGAACCAAGATGAGCAGTTCTTC. This encodes CASGLAPTFSGPPNQDEQFF.

This clone was seen a single time. The chain recombines TRBV15 with TRBJ2-5; possible D gene TRBD1, 5 bases. V was cut by 3 bases and J by 2 bases, with 10 bases left in between. Looked up from germline, CDR1 is LNHNV and CDR2 is YYDKDF (reference sequence). This CDR3 spans 14 amino acids. The CDR3 here is CATSSGHFQETQYF. As DNA, the CDR3 is TGTGCCACCAGCAGTGGACACTTTCAAGAGACCCAGTACTTC.

The chain links TRBV4-2 to TRBJ2-3; 14 nucleotides line up with TRBD2. Germline V gene sequence: CDR1 LGHNA, CDR2 YNFKEQ. This CDR3 spans 16 amino acids. The V gene end was trimmed by 4 bases and the J gene end by 6 bases; junction bases not matched to a gene: 6. The CDR3 protein is CASSPGLAGAGDTQYF. CDR3 nucleotides: TGTGCCAGCAGCCCGGGACTAGCGGGAGCTGGGGATACGCAGTATTTT.

The chain uses TRBV5-1 and TRBJ2-2, with TRBD2 matching 8 bases. V shed 4 bases, J shed 7 bases, and the junction held 12 bases outside the gene matches. This CDR3 region has 16 residues. Per the germline V gene, CDR1 is SGHRS and CDR2 is YFSETQ. The CDR3 loop reads CASSPRLAQPNGELFF. The CDR3 nucleotides read TGCGCCAGCAGCCCCCGACTAGCGCAACCAAACGGGGAGCTGTTTTTT.

V is TRBV11-2 and J is TRBJ2-5; tentative D call: TRBD2 (6 bases). The J call is in doubt because the DNA end fits TRBJ2-7 better. In germline, CDR1 is SGHAT, CDR2 FQNNGV. The CDR3 loop spans 15 amino acids. CDR3 amino acids: CASSGNSGGPYEQYF. DNA of the CDR3: TGTGCCAGCAGCGGTAATAGCGGAGGGCCCTACGAGCAGTACTTC.